This TCR beta chain was captured in a study of blood T cell repertoires in COVID-19. For the study at large: Donors in the United States, Italy and Spain gave samples during acute or convalescent COVID-19. Sample material is recorded as cDNA or gDNA derived from T cells, B-cell-depleted T cells, or PBMCs.

In this sample, this clone turned up once. Germline V gives CDR1 SGHVS, CDR2 FNYEAQ. The CDR3 has 15 residues. V shed 5 bases, J shed 8 bases, and the junction held 6 bases outside the gene matches. Per the authors' pipeline: From reference gene primer amplification, estimates of nucleated cell counts were derived. The repertoire was sequenced with immunoSEQ multiplex PCR; TCRdb's copy has only in-frame clones and lacks some. V, J and clone size derive from that table, while D and trimming were established from the DNA sequence. The sample holds a few hundred thousand clones, over 80% seen once. The TCR originated in a woman aged 40 to 50 with acute or convalescent COVID-19. The sequencing sample was made of peripheral blood. The V gene is TRBV7-6, the J gene TRBJ2-1; TRBD2 agrees at 13 bases. The CDR3 DNA follows: TGTGCCAGCAGCCATGGACTAGCGGGGGTGTATGAGCAGTTCTTC. Encoded protein: CASSHGLAGVYEQFF.